This T cell receptor beta chain derives from a study of T-cell memory formation after mild COVID-19. The germline V gene encodes CDR1 SGHTA and CDR2 FQGNSA. V lost 2 bases and J 4 bases, leaving 4 bases between the germline ends. The CDR3 totals 12 residues. 5'RACE with constant-segment primers yielded barcoded, UMI-tagged TCR alpha and TCR beta cDNA libraries. Using its own MiXCR run on the 5' RACE reads, TCRdb lists one record per CDR3 protein. The sample lists 470,000 or so distinct CDR3 sequences, around 25% occurring once. A note on this clonotype: Its antigen is still unknown.

The study, taken as a whole, reports: CD4+ contracting clones were found mainly in CM and EM, and CD8+ ones in EMRA. Some clones that responded were present in memory (sampled pre-infection), which suggests cross-reactive memory joined.

This clonotype originated in an adult woman who had mild COVID-19 (a few samples of this study predate the infection). Cell type and time point are not known. The sequenced material came from PBMCs or a T cell subset sorted from them (not recorded which). The chain carries TRBV7-2 and TRBJ2-3; D gene unclear. The CDR3 DNA sequence: TGTGCCAGCAGCTTACAAGCAGATACGCAGTATTTT. It is translated as CASSLQADTQYF.